The rows below give T cell receptor beta chains drawn from one sample of a study of T cells in tumors after PD-1 blockade. Sequenced by immunoSEQ multiplex PCR; TCRdb stores in-frame clones only, minus some. The sample lists under 50,000 clones, approximately 80% occurring once. The specimen comprised PBMCs, sampled before anti-PD-1 therapy. Receptors originate from a human donor with advanced basal cell or squamous cell carcinoma (not recorded which). Both conserved end residues are part of each CDR3. The order of the fields is clone size, J gene, V gene, D gene, CDR3 protein, CDR3 DNA. D genes are given only for firm matches. Expanded clones are given a class, and other clones once, few, many or no size at all.

abundance: NA; j_gene: TRBJ1-6; v_gene: TRBV5-1; d_gene: NA; CDR3aa: CASSLVGDDSPLHF; CDR3nt: TGCGCCAGCAGCTTGGTAGGGGACGATTCACCCCTCCACTTT
abundance: NA; j_gene: TRBJ1-5; v_gene: TRBV28; d_gene: NA; CDR3aa: CASSLPPQGFGNQPQHF; CDR3nt: TGTGCCAGCAGTTTACCACCCCAGGGTTTTGGCAATCAGCCCCAGCATTTT
abundance: NA; j_gene: TRBJ2-1; v_gene: TRBV2; d_gene: NA; CDR3aa: CASRENNEQFF; CDR3nt: TGTGCCAGCAGAGAGAACAATGAGCAGTTCTTC
abundance: NA; j_gene: TRBJ2-7; v_gene: TRBV11-3; d_gene: NA; CDR3aa: CASSLDRGERHSSYEQYF; CDR3nt: TGTGCCAGCAGCTTAGACAGGGGAGAACGGCATAGCTCCTACGAGCAGTACTTC
abundance: NA; j_gene: TRBJ1-2; v_gene: TRBV5-1; d_gene: NA; CDR3aa: CASSRGTGSDGYGYTF; CDR3nt: TGCGCCAGCAGCAGAGGCACAGGGTCGGACGGCTATGGCTACACCTTC
abundance: NA; j_gene: TRBJ2-5; v_gene: TRBV29-1; d_gene: NA; CDR3aa: CSVSMGFRGQGKETQYF; CDR3nt: TGCAGCGTATCAATGGGGTTTCGCGGGCAAGGGAAAGAGACCCAGTACTTC
abundance: NA; j_gene: TRBJ2-6; v_gene: TRBV18; d_gene: TRBD1; CDR3aa: CASSPSGWDRSTSGANVLTF; CDR3nt: TGTGCCAGCTCACCATCAGGTTGGGACAGGTCTACCTCTGGGGCCAACGTCCTGACTTTC
abundance: NA; j_gene: TRBJ2-7; v_gene: TRBV12-3/TRBV12-4; d_gene: NA; CDR3aa: CASSSGSYEQYF; CDR3nt: TGTGCCAGCAGTTCGGGCTCCTACGAGCAGTACTTC
abundance: NA; j_gene: TRBJ1-3; v_gene: TRBV9; d_gene: NA; CDR3aa: CASSGDGNTIYF; CDR3nt: TGTGCCAGCAGTGGTGATGGAAACACCATATATTTT
abundance: NA; j_gene: TRBJ1-5; v_gene: TRBV1; d_gene: NA; CDR3aa: CTSSQVPTGQGIGGQPQHF; CDR3nt: TGCACCAGCAGCCAAGTTCCCACGGGACAGGGAATTGGCGGACAGCCCCAGCATTTT
abundance: NA; j_gene: TRBJ1-4; v_gene: TRBV5-1; d_gene: TRBD1; CDR3aa: CASSSGQVENEKLFF; CDR3nt: TGCGCCAGCAGCTCGGGACAGGTAGAGAATGAAAAACTGTTTTTT
abundance: NA; j_gene: TRBJ2-1; v_gene: TRBV19; d_gene: TRBD2; CDR3aa: CASSIVRASGNEQFF; CDR3nt: TGTGCCAGTAGTATTGTGAGGGCTAGCGGTAATGAGCAGTTCTTC
abundance: few; j_gene: TRBJ2-1; v_gene: TRBV3-1/TRBV3-2; d_gene: TRBD1; CDR3aa: CASSQDVWDRGNEQFF; CDR3nt: TGTGCCAGCAGCCAAGATGTCTGGGACAGGGGCAATGAGCAGTTCTTC
abundance: NA; j_gene: TRBJ2-6; v_gene: TRBV10-3; d_gene: TRBD2; CDR3aa: CAIRAMKDGGTTGANVLTF; CDR3nt: TGTGCCATCAGGGCTATGAAGGACGGGGGGACTACGGGGGCCAACGTCCTGACTTTC
abundance: NA; j_gene: TRBJ2-3; v_gene: TRBV2; d_gene: NA; CDR3aa: CASSEGWGGGDTQYF; CDR3nt: TGTGCCAGCAGTGAAGGCTGGGGAGGAGGAGATACGCAGTATTTT
abundance: NA; j_gene: TRBJ2-6; v_gene: TRBV5-1; d_gene: NA; CDR3aa: CASSLARAGSGANVLTF; CDR3nt: TGCGCCAGCAGCTTGGCCAGAGCGGGCTCTGGGGCCAACGTCCTGACTTTC
abundance: NA; j_gene: TRBJ2-5; v_gene: TRBV5-1; d_gene: TRBD2; CDR3aa: CASSWASGKKETQYF; CDR3nt: TGCGCCAGCAGCTGGGCTAGCGGGAAGAAAGAGACCCAGTACTTC
abundance: NA; j_gene: TRBJ2-1; v_gene: TRBV24-1; d_gene: NA; CDR3aa: CATSDLGSNNEQFF; CDR3nt: TGTGCCACCAGTGATTTGGGGTCTAACAATGAGCAGTTCTTC
abundance: NA; j_gene: TRBJ1-2; v_gene: TRBV5-6; d_gene: TRBD1; CDR3aa: CASITDRANYGYTF; CDR3nt: TGTGCCAGCATCACGGACAGGGCTAACTATGGCTACACCTTC
abundance: NA; j_gene: TRBJ2-7; v_gene: TRBV12-3/TRBV12-4; d_gene: NA; CDR3aa: CASRWGRDYEQYF; CDR3nt: TGTGCCAGCAGGTGGGGCAGGGACTACGAGCAGTACTTC
abundance: NA; j_gene: TRBJ1-1; v_gene: TRBV5-4; d_gene: NA; CDR3aa: CASSFNSPEAFF; CDR3nt: TGTGCCAGCAGCTTTAATAGCCCTGAAGCTTTCTTT
abundance: NA; j_gene: TRBJ1-2; v_gene: TRBV3-1/TRBV3-2; d_gene: NA; CDR3aa: CASSQDGRGYTF; CDR3nt: TGTGCCAGCAGCCAAGATGGACGTGGCTACACCTTC
abundance: NA; j_gene: TRBJ2-1; v_gene: TRBV13; d_gene: TRBD2; CDR3aa: CASNDFGTSGNNEQFF; CDR3nt: TGTGCCAGCAATGACTTTGGGACTAGCGGTAACAATGAGCAGTTCTTC